This section outlines one TCR beta chain sequence together with its context. Its antigen is currently unknown. The junction differs from germline at one of its ends, possibly a read error. This CDR3 is 15 amino acids long. The germline CDR1 and CDR2 sequences are SGHRS and YFSETQ. This sample is drawn from a study of cytomegalovirus exposure and HLA in healthy donors. Findings and limits, study-wide: Clonal expansion was found to be greater in HLA-associated TCR beta chains than in equally common others in a later analysis. According to an earlier analysis, most TCR beta V segments yielded productive rearrangements about 87% or about 30% of the time. Analyzed later, most CMV-associated TCR beta chains appeared HLA-restricted.

The primer mix had 60 Vbeta and 13 Jbeta primers. Sequencing was performed with immunoSEQ multiplex PCR; in TCRdb, only in-frame clones are kept and a portion is missing. This table has approximately 170,000 clones, roughly 72% appearing once. The sequence derives from a man aged 40-55 years in good health and CMV-seronegative. This chain uses TRBV5-1 with TRBJ1-4; tentative D call: TRBD1 (5 bases). The specimen sequenced was PBMCs. The CDR3 spells CASSLATSGNEKLLF. The CDR3 region has the DNA TGCGCCAGCAGCTTGGCCACTTCAGGGAATGAAAAACTGCTTTTT.